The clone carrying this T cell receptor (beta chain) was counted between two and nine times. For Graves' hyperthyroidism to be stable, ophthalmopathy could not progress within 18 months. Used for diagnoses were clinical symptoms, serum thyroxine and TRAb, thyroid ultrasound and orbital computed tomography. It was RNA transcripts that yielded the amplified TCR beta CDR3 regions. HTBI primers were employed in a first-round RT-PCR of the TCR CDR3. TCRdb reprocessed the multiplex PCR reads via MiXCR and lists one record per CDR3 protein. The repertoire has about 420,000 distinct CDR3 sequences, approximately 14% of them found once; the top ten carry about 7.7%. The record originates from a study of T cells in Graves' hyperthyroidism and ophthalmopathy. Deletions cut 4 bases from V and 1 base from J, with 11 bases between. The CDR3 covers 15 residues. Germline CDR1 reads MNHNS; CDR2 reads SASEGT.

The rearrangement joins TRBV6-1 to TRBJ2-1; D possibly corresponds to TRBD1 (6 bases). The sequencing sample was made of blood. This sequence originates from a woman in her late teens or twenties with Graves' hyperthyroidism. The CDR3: CASSGPRGSYNEQFF. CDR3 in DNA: TGTGCCAGCAGTGGACCCAGGGGTTCCTACAATGAGCAGTTCTTC.